Below are 32 T cell receptor beta chains sequenced from a single sample in a study of shared clonotypes between healthy human individuals. TCRdb's copy holds only in-frame clones and misses some; the assay was immunoSEQ multiplex PCR. The table has hundreds of thousands of clones, over 95% seen once. Naive CD8 cells, CD45RO-negative and positively selected for CCR7, excluded terminally differentiated effector memory CD45RA+ cells. Sequenced input: naive CD8+ T cells sorted from blood. Receptors were obtained from a woman aged 25 to 39 in good health.

This rearrangement joins TRBV28 to TRBJ2-2, with TRBD1 identical over 8 bases. Per germline, CDR1 MDHEN and CDR2 SYDVKM. The CDR3 sequence is 16 residues long. Germline trimming cut 8 bases from V and 0 bases from J; bases unmatched to any gene: 8. The CDR3 nucleotides are TGTGCCAGCGGATTCAACAGGGGGACGAACACCGGGGAGCTGTTTTTT. Translation: CASGFNRGTNTGELFF.

This chain uses TRBV9 with TRBJ2-5, with TRBD2 identical over 9 bases. Germline CDR1 is SGDLS and CDR2 is YYNGEE. This CDR3 is 15 amino acids long. V lost 0 bases and J lost 5; bases outside the gene matches: 5. The CDR3 DNA is TGTGCCAGCAGCGTAGCGGCGGGAGGGCGGGAGACCCAGTACTTC. Residues: CASSVAAGGRETQYF.

The rearrangement uses TRBV5-1 and TRBJ1-5; 8 positions match TRBD1. Germline trimming cut 0 bases from V and 4 bases from J; bases unmatched to any gene: 12. The CDR3 sequence is 18 residues long. Germline V lookup: CDR1 SGHRS, CDR2 YFSETQ. The CDR3 DNA reads as TGCGCCAGCAGCTTGGTTGGACAGGGAGCTGCCTTAAATCAGCCCCAGCATTTT. Protein: CASSLVGQGAALNQPQHF.

Here the CDR3 reads CASSPGQEETQYF. Here the CDR3 DNA reads TGTGCCAGCAGCCCGGGACAGGAAGAGACCCAGTACTTC. The chain links TRBV7-9 to TRBJ2-5, with 8 bases matching TRBD1. Germline trimming cut 5 bases from V and 3 bases from J; bases unmatched to any gene: 2. The CDR3 length is 13 residues. The V gene's germline CDR1 is SEHNR and CDR2 FQNEAQ (reference sequence).

The genes are TRBV29-1 and TRBJ2-1; D may be TRBD2 (5 bases). There are 12 residues in the CDR3. Germline lookup yields CDR1 SQVTM and CDR2 ANQGSEA. The V end was cut by 3 bases, the J end by 10 bases, with 13 bases between. The CDR3 spells CSVDVLREEQFF. DNA for the CDR3: TGCAGCGTTGATGTTTTGAGGGAGGAGCAGTTCTTC.

V usage is TRBV28 and J usage is TRBJ1-5, with unresolved D. The ends were cut back, 5 bases at V and 6 bases at J, with 11 bases in the middle. This CDR3 is 13 amino acids long. CDR1 is MDHEN, CDR2 SYDVKM, per germline. CDR3 nucleotide sequence: TGTGCCAGCAGTCTGGACTTCGCTCAGCCCCAGCATTTT. This translates into CASSLDFAQPQHF.

The V call is TRBV15, the J call TRBJ2-2, with D tentatively TRBD2 (6 bases). This CDR3 has 15 amino acids. V lost 5 bases and J 3 bases, leaving 13 bases between the germline ends. The V gene's germline CDR1 is LNHNV and CDR2 YYDKDF (reference sequence). The CDR3 loop reads CATSALGDYTGELFF. The CDR3 DNA reads as TGTGCCACCAGCGCCCTAGGGGACTACACCGGGGAGCTGTTTTTT.

The CDR3 DNA reads TGTGCCAGCAGCCTACTAGCGGTTACCTACAATGAGCAGTTCTTC. Translation: CASSLLAVTYNEQFF. This chain joins TRBV7-6 and TRBJ2-1; 8 bases match TRBD2. This CDR3 is 15 amino acids long. Germline V gene lookup returns CDR1 SGHVS and CDR2 FNYEAQ. Trimming cost V 5 bases and J 2 bases; bases outside gene matches: 5. The full variable domain, with the rest looked up from reference TRBV7-6 and TRBJ2-1, is GAGVSQSPRYKVTKRGQDVALRCDPISGHVSLYWYRQALGQGPEFLTYFNYEAQQDKSGLPNDRFSAERPEGSISTLTIQRTEQRDSAMYRCASSLLAVTYNEQFFGPGTRLTVL.

This chain joins TRBV7-8 and TRBJ2-7, with no clear D. Trimming cost V 2 bases and J 6 bases, with 11 bases left between them. CDR3 length: 13 residues. Germline CDR1 and CDR2: SGHVS and FQNEAQ. For the CDR3, the DNA is TGTGCCAGCAGCTTACAGTCGTACGCCGAGCAGTACTTC. It is translated as CASSLQSYAEQYF.

This clone appeared once. The rearrangement joins TRBV27 to TRBJ2-7; D gene unclear. Per germline, CDR1 MNHEY and CDR2 SMNVEV (reference sequence). The CDR3 is 13 residues long. Trimming took off 3 bases at V and 1 base at J, with 7 bases between the two ends. CDR3 DNA: TGTGCCAGCAGTTTGTGGGGTTCCTACGAGCAGTACTTC. Translation: CASSLWGSYEQYF.

Comments on this clone: Because it lacks the conserved phenylalanine or tryptophan at the end, this CDR3 is likely a read error. The chain is built from TRBV30 and TRBJ2-7, with D perhaps TRBD1 (6 bases). Germline V lookup: CDR1 GTSNPN, CDR2 SVGIG (reference sequence). The CDR3 length is 13 residues. Trimming stripped 5 bases from V and 2 bases from J, with 13 bases between. The CDR3 DNA follows: TGTGCCTGGGCTGGGACACTCACCTACGAGCAGTACCTC. This translates into CAWAGTLTYEQYL.

The CDR3 nucleotides read TGTGCCAGCAGTTACTCTCGAGACAGGGGTGATGAAAAACTGTTTTTT. Translation gives CASSYSRDRGDEKLFF. The chain is built from TRBV6-5 and TRBJ1-4; TRBD1 matches at 8 bases. The CDR3 covers 16 residues. Per the germline V gene, CDR1 is MNHEY and CDR2 is SVGAGI. V dropped 0 bases and J dropped 6; count of bases not matched to a gene: 6.

The chain recombines TRBV28 with TRBJ2-2; 11 bases line up with TRBD2. Germline V gives CDR1 MDHEN, CDR2 SYDVKM. V lost 3 bases to trimming and J lost 2 bases; unmatched junction nucleotides: 2. The CDR3 is 16 amino acids. The CDR3 region has the DNA TGTGCCAGCAGTTTTGGGACTAGCGGTAACACCGGGGAGCTGTTTTTT. It codes for CASSFGTSGNTGELFF.

The V gene is TRBV13, the J gene TRBJ2-5; D is perhaps TRBD2 (6 bases). The V end lost 4 bases, the J end lost 3 bases, and 12 bases lay between the germline ends. CDR1 and CDR2 (germline): PRHDT, FYEKMQ (reference sequence). The CDR3 spans 14 residues. CDR3 DNA: TGTGCCAGCAGCTACCCCTCGGGGGAAGAGACCCAGTACTTC. Protein product: CASSYPSGEETQYF.

The gene calls are TRBV25-1 and TRBJ2-1; TRBD2 is a possible D gene (5 bases). V was pared by 1 base and J by 4 bases, with 20 bases between. This CDR3 has 18 amino acids. CDR1 and CDR2 (germline): MGHDK, SYGVNS. CDR3 DNA: TGTGCCAGCAGTGAATCGGGTGGTGGCGGAGGAAGATACAATGAGCAGTTCTTC. Amino acid sequence: CASSESGGGGGRYNEQFF. The full variable domain, with the rest looked up from reference TRBV25-1 and TRBJ2-1, is EADIYQTPRYLVIGTGKKITLECSQTMGHDKMYWYQQDPGMELHLIHYSYGVNSTEKGDLSSESTVSRIRTEHFPLTLESARPSHTSQYLCASSESGGGGGRYNEQFFGPGTRLTVL.

The chain has TRBV6-4 and TRBJ2-7; 7 nucleotides line up with TRBD1. Germline lookup yields CDR1 MRHNA and CDR2 SNTAGT. The CDR3 covers 11 residues. The trim removed 8 bases at V and 5 bases at J, leaving 3 bases unmatched. As DNA, the CDR3 is TGTGCCAGCCTCACAGGGGACGAGCAGTACTTC. Protein sequence: CASLTGDEQYF.

In this sample, this clone turned up a few times. The chain carries TRBV29-1 and TRBJ1-1; a weak D match, TRBD1 (5 bases). Trimming removed 5 bases at V and 3 bases at J, with 13 bases between. This CDR3 comprises 13 residues. Germline V gene lookup returns CDR1 SQVTM and CDR2 ANQGSEA. The DNA of the CDR3 is TGCAGCGTTATCTGGGGGTGGGACACTGAAGCTTTCTTT. Encoded protein: CSVIWGWDTEAFF.

This rearrangement joins TRBV19 to TRBJ2-5; 9 nucleotides match TRBD1. In germline, CDR1 is LNHDA, CDR2 SQIVND (reference sequence). V gave up 5 bases and J gave up 5 bases; unmatched junction bases: 12. The CDR3 loop spans 16 amino acids. CDR3 in amino acids: CASSHPEQGAGETQYF. For the CDR3, the DNA is TGTGCCAGTAGTCATCCCGAACAGGGGGCTGGGGAGACCCAGTACTTC.

V is TRBV6-8 and J is TRBJ2-5, with 12 bases aligning to TRBD2. CDR1 is MNHGY, CDR2 SAAAGT, per germline. V gave up 1 base and J gave up 1 base; unmatched junction bases: 7. This CDR3 is built from 18 residues. The CDR3 nucleotides read TGTGCCAGCAGTTACTATAGCCCTAGCGGGAGGGCCCAAGAGACCCAGTACTTC. Encoded protein: CASSYYSPSGRAQETQYF.

V and J are TRBV19 and TRBJ1-5; a weak D match, TRBD1 (6 bases). The CDR3 is 14 residues long. Trimming left V 5 bases short and J 3 bases short, with 11 bases between. Germline-derived CDR1 and CDR2 are LNHDA and SQIVND (reference sequence). The CDR3 here is CASSVRDNNQPQHF. The CDR3 DNA follows: TGTGCCAGTAGTGTCCGGGACAACAATCAGCCCCAGCATTTT.

The sample holds one count of this clone. V and J are TRBV10-1 and TRBJ2-7; D assignment may be TRBD1 or TRBD2 (5 bases each). The CDR3 runs 14 residues. Trimming shortened V by 5 bases and J by 5 bases, and 16 bases separated the two germline ends. In germline, CDR1 is WNHNN, CDR2 SYGVQD (reference sequence). Here the CDR3 DNA reads TGCGCCAGCAGTTACGGACGGGACCCCCACGAGCAGTACTTC. Its translation: CASSYGRDPHEQYF.

This clone was recorded only once. The chain uses TRBV28 and TRBJ2-7; TRBD1 aligns across 7 bases. Per the germline V gene, CDR1 is MDHEN and CDR2 is SYDVKM. This CDR3 has 19 amino acids. V lost 5 bases to trimming and J lost 4 bases; unmatched junction nucleotides: 23. The CDR3 loop reads CASSLPTIYSTGDGYEQYF. The CDR3 bases are TGTGCCAGCAGTCTACCCACCATTTACTCCACAGGGGACGGATACGAGCAGTACTTC.

The rearrangement links TRBV15 to TRBJ1-2; tentatively, D is TRBD1 (5 bases). V shed 0 bases and J shed 7 bases, with 12 bases lying between them. The CDR3 covers 14 residues. Per the germline V gene, CDR1 is LNHNV and CDR2 is YYDKDF (reference sequence). CDR3 region: CATSREWGVTGYTF. As DNA, the CDR3 is TGTGCCACCAGCAGAGAGTGGGGGGTGACTGGCTACACCTTC.

The CDR3 DNA is TGTGCCAGCAGTGGCCCCGGAGAAGAGACCCAGTACTTC. The encoded protein is CASSGPGEETQYF. This rearrangement joins TRBV25-1 to TRBJ2-5; no clear D gene. The CDR3 is 13 amino acids. Deletions cut 4 bases from V and 3 bases from J, with 9 bases between. In germline, CDR1 is MGHDK, CDR2 SYGVNS.

The chain employs TRBV2 and TRBJ1-1, with 7 bases that match TRBD1. The CDR3 has 15 residues. V dropped 5 bases and J dropped 4; count of bases not matched to a gene: 10. Germline V CDR1 and CDR2: SNHLY, FYNNEI. The CDR3 DNA reads as TGTGCCAGCAGTATCACAGGGGAAGATTTCACTGAAGCTTTCTTT. Its protein is CASSITGEDFTEAFF.

The chain is built from TRBV27 and TRBJ2-2; 7 bases are shared with TRBD1. The CDR3 runs 16 residues. J was trimmed by 2 bases and V by 3 bases; bases with no gene match: 6. CDR1 is MNHEY and CDR2 is SMNVEV in the germline V gene (reference sequence). DNA of the CDR3: TGTGCCAGCAGTTTCCGGGCAGGGGGTAACACCGGGGAGCTGTTTTTT. Protein: CASSFRAGGNTGELFF.

The gene calls are TRBV6-5 and TRBJ2-7, with 8 bases matching TRBD2. The J segment lost 2 bases and the V segment lost 2 bases, leaving 2 bases of the junction unmatched. This CDR3 region has 14 residues. CDR1 is MNHEY, CDR2 SVGAGI, per germline. The CDR3 is CASSYKGLAYEQYF. The DNA for the CDR3 is TGTGCCAGCAGTTACAAGGGACTAGCCTACGAGCAGTACTTC.

The chain recombines TRBV5-1 with TRBJ2-5, with TRBD1 identical over 9 bases. The end of the DNA aligns better with TRBJ2-7, so the J call may be wrong. There are 15 residues in the CDR3. Germline lookup yields CDR1 SGHRS and CDR2 YFSETQ. The CDR3 reads CASSSPGQGHYEQYF. The CDR3 DNA sequence: TGCGCCAGCAGCTCGCCGGGACAGGGACACTACGAGCAGTACTTC.

The chain recombines TRBV11-2 with TRBJ2-3; TRBD2 is a possible D gene (5 bases). This CDR3 region has 15 residues. Looked up from germline, CDR1 is SGHAT and CDR2 is FQNNGV. V lost 3 bases and J lost 6, with 16 bases in between. CDR3 bases: TGTGCCAGCAGCTTCTCGGCGGGCCCTCTTGATACGCAGTATTTT. This encodes CASSFSAGPLDTQYF.

The chain's CDR3 is CASSAGLGSSYEQYF. Written as DNA, the CDR3 is TGTGCCAGCAGCGCCGGACTGGGGAGCTCCTACGAGCAGTACTTC. The chain joins TRBV9 to TRBJ2-7; maybe TRBD2 (5 bases). The CDR3 covers 15 residues. Trimming took off 3 bases at V and 0 bases at J, with 13 bases between the two ends. CDR1 is SGDLS, CDR2 YYNGEE, per germline.

The gene calls are TRBV27 and TRBJ2-5, with D unclear. Germline V CDR1 and CDR2: MNHEY, SMNVEV (reference sequence). V gave up 1 base and J gave up 4 bases, with 7 bases separating them. The CDR3 has 13 amino acids. The CDR3, as DNA: TGTGCCAGCAGTTTATTTCGGGCAGAGACCCAGTACTTC. Translating it yields CASSLFRAETQYF.

The chain carries TRBV11-2 and TRBJ1-3, with D perhaps TRBD1 (6 bases). Germline CDR1 and CDR2: SGHAT and FQNNGV. There are 18 residues in the CDR3. V was trimmed by 0 bases and J by 0 bases, leaving 15 bases between them. In DNA form, the CDR3 reads TGTGCCAGCAGCTTAGATCCCTGGACAGTAAGCTCTGGAAACACCATATATTTT. Translating gives CASSLDPWTVSSGNTIYF.